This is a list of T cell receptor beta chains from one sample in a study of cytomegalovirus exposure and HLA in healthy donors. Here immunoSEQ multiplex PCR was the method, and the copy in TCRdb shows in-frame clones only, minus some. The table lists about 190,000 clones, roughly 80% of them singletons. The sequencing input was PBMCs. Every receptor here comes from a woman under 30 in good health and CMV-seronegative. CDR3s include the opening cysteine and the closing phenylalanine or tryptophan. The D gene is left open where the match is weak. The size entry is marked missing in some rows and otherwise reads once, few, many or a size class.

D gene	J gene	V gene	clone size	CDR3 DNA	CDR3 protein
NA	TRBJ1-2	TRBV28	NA	TGTGCCAGCAGTTCCCCCCGGCAGGGCATGTTTCACTATGGCTACACCTTC	CASSSPRQGMFHYGYTF
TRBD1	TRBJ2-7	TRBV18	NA	TGTGCCAGCTCACCATCCCAGGGGGACCACGAGCAGTACTTC	CASSPSQGDHEQYF
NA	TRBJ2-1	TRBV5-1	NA	TGCGCCAGCAGCTTGGGCTCCGGGGGGCGTAACAATGAGCAGTTCTTC	CASSLGSGGRNNEQFF
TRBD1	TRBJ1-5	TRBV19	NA	TGTGCCAGTAGACGACAGGGGGCTCAGCCCCAGCATTTT	CASRRQGAQPQHF
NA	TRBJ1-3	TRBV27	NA	TGTGCCAGCAGAACAGGGAGCTCTGGAAACACCATATATTTT	CASRTGSSGNTIYF
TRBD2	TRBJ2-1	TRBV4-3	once	TGCGCCAGCAGCCAGGCCTATAGCGGGGGGGCTGGGCAGTTCTTC	CASSQAYSGGAGQFF
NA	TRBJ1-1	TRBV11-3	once	TGTGCCAGCAGCCGGAGCGCAGTTGCGAACACTGAAGCTTTCTTT	CASSRSAVANTEAFF
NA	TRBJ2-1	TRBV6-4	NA	TGTGCCAGCAATCACCGGGACAAGATCTGGGATGAGCAGTTCTTC	CASNHRDKIWDEQFF
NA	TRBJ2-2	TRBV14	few	TGTGCCAGCAGCCAAGAGGGGGCGGGGGCGCTCACCGGGGAGCTGTTTTTT	CASSQEGAGALTGELFF
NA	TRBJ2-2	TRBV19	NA	TGTGCCAGTAGCCCCGGGACACCCGGGGCCGGGGAGCTGTTTTTT	CASSPGTPGAGELFF
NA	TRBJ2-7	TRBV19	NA	TGTGCCAGTAGTATTGAGGTGGGAGTGCACTACGAGCAGTACTTC	CASSIEVGVHYEQYF
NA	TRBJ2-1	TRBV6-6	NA	TGTGCCAGCTCGAATCTAGCAAATGAGCAGTTCTTC	CASSNLANEQFF
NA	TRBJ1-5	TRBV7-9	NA	TGTGCCAGCAGCTTAATGGCGGGTATAAGCAATCAGCCCCAGCATTTT	CASSLMAGISNQPQHF
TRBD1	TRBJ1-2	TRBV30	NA	TGTGCCTGGAGTCAATCTCGACAGGGGGGAGGCTACACCTTC	CAWSQSRQGGGYTF
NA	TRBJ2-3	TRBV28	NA	TGTGCCAGCAGTTCGGGGACAGATACGCAGTATTTT	CASSSGTDTQYF
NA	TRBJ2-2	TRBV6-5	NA	TGTGCCAGCAGTTATTTACAGGACGACACCGGGGAGCTGTTTTTT	CASSYLQDDTGELFF
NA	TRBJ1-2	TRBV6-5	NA	TGTGCCAGCAGACAACGGGGTTTATATGGCTACACCTTC	CASRQRGLYGYTF
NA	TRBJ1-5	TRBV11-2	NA	TGTGCCAGCAGCCGGGACACGAGCAATCAGCCCCAGCATTTT	CASSRDTSNQPQHF